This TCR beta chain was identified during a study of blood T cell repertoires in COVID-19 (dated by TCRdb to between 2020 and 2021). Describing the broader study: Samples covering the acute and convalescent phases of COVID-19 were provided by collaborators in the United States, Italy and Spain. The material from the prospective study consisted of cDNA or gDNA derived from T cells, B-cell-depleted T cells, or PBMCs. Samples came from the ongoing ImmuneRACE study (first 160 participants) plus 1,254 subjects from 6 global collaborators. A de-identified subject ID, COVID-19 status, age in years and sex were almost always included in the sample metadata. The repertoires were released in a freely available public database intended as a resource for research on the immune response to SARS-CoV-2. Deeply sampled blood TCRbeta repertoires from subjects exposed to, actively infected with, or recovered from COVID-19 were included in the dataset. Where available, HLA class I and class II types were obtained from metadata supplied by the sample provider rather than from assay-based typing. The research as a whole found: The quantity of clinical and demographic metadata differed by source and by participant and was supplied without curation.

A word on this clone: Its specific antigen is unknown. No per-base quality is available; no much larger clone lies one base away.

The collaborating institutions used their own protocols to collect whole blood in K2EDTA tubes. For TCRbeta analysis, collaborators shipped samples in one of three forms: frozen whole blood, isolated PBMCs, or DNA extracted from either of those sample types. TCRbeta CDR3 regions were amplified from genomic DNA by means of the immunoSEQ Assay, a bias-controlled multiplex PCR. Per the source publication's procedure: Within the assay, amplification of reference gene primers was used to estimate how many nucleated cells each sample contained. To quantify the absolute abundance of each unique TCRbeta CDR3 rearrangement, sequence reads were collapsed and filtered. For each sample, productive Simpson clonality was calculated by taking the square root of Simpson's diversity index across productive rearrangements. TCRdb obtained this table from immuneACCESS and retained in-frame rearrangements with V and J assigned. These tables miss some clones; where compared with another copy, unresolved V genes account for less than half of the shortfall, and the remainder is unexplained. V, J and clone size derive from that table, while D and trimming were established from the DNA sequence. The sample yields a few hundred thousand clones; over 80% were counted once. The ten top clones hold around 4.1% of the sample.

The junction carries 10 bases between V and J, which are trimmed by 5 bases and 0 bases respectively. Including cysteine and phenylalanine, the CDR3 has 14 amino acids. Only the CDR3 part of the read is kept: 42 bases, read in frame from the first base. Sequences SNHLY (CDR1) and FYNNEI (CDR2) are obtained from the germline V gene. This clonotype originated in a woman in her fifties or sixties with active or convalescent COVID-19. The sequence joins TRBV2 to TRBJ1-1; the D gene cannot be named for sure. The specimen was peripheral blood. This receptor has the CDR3 CASSPDLLNTEAFF. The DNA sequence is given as TGTGCCAGCAGTCCCGACTTACTGAACACTGAAGCTTTCTTT. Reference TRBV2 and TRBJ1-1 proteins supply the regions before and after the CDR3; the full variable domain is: EPEVTQTPSHQVTQMGQEVILRCVPISNHLYFYWYRQILGQKVEFLVSFYNNEISEKSEIFDDQFSVERPDGSNFTLKIRSTKLEDSAMYFCASSPDLLNTEAFFGQGTRLTVV.